Listed here are 29 T cell receptor beta chains from one sample, sequenced in a study of T cells after posttransplantation cyclophosphamide. Repertoires were generated with immunoSEQ multiplex PCR, while TCRdb's copy carries only in-frame clones and drops some. The sample yields 45,000 or so clones, 85% to 95% seen once. Sequencing was done on a sample of PBMCs. The receptors were gathered from a woman aged 50 to 60 in good health and a related stem cell transplant donor.

The chain has TRBV11-2 and TRBJ2-3; TRBD1 aligns across 9 bases. There are 17 residues in the CDR3. V was clipped by 4 bases and J by 7 bases; unmatched bases: 15. Germline CDR1 SGHAT, CDR2 FQNNGV. The CDR3 nucleotides read TGTGCCAGCAGCTCTCCAGGCCCGGGACAGGGTCCGAATACGCAGTATTTT. It translates to CASSSPGPGQGPNTQYF.

The V gene is TRBV19, the J gene TRBJ1-5; D remains unclear. The V end lost 1 base, the J end lost 1 base, and 5 bases lay between the germline ends. The CDR3 sequence is 14 residues long. Germline V gene lookup returns CDR1 LNHDA and CDR2 SQIVND (reference sequence). CDR3 loop: CASSIVESNQPQHF. In DNA, the CDR3 is TGTGCCAGTAGTATAGTAGAAAGCAATCAGCCCCAGCATTTT.

J is TRBJ2-7 and V is TRBV2, with TRBD2 matching over 10 bases. The CDR3 has 17 residues. V was pared by 7 bases and J by 6 bases, with 18 bases of the junction left unmatched. Per germline, CDR1 SNHLY and CDR2 FYNNEI. Here the CDR3 reads CASTRVASGSLRGEQYF. DNA for the CDR3: TGTGCCAGCACTAGAGTGGCTAGCGGGAGTCTGCGGGGCGAGCAGTACTTC.

J is TRBJ2-2 and V is TRBV27; 7 nucleotides line up with TRBD1. From germline, CDR1 is MNHEY and CDR2 SMNVEV (reference sequence). V shed 3 bases and J 4 bases; nucleotides not matched to a gene: 11. The CDR3 is 17 residues long. The CDR3 region is CASSFKGPGQATGELFF. CDR3 DNA sequence: TGTGCCAGCAGTTTCAAGGGGCCTGGACAGGCCACCGGGGAGCTGTTTTTT.

The sample holds a few counts of this clone. This CDR3 is CAISESSEGVHSPLHF. CDR3 DNA sequence: TGTGCCATCAGTGAGTCTTCCGAAGGGGTCCATTCACCCCTCCACTTT. The chain joins TRBV10-3 to TRBJ1-6; D is perhaps TRBD1 (5 bases). This CDR3 is built from 16 residues. V was trimmed by 0 bases and J by 8 bases, leaving 14 bases between them. The germline gives CDR1 ENHRY, CDR2 SYGVKD.

The chain employs TRBV11-2 and TRBJ2-1; D unresolved. This CDR3 is built from 14 residues. Germline-derived CDR1 and CDR2 are SGHAT and FQNNGV. With 0 bases removed from V and 4 bases from J, the gap between germline ends came to 7 bases. CDR3 coding DNA: TGTGCCAGCAGCTTAGAGCGGCAGTACAATGAGCAGTTCTTC. Protein product: CASSLERQYNEQFF.

The chain combines TRBV5-4 with TRBJ2-1; weak D call: TRBD2 (5 bases). From germline, CDR1 is SGHNT and CDR2 YYREEE (reference sequence). V lost 4 bases and J 8 bases, leaving 19 bases between the germline ends. The CDR3 loop spans 15 amino acids. This chain's CDR3 is CASSPPPSRRDEQFF. The CDR3 nucleotides are TGTGCCAGCAGCCCGCCACCTAGCAGACGGGATGAGCAGTTCTTC.

The chain carries TRBV11-3 and TRBJ2-3, with a weak D call TRBD1 (6 bases). V was clipped by 8 bases and J by 2 bases, with 14 bases between them. The CDR3 spans 14 residues. In germline, CDR1 is SGHNT, CDR2 YENEEA. The chain's CDR3 is CASSNRDSTDTQYF. Written as DNA, the CDR3 is TGTGCCAGCTCAAACAGGGATTCCACAGATACGCAGTATTTT.

This clone is a singleton in its sample. This sample includes further DNA sequences coding for the same CDR3. The gene calls are TRBV7-2 and TRBJ2-1; TRBD2 is a possible D gene (6 bases). Germline V CDR1 and CDR2: SGHTA, FQGNSA. V was pared by 0 bases and J by 6 bases, with 9 bases between. The CDR3 consists of 14 residues. The chain's CDR3 is CASSLAGGSNEQFF. CDR3 sequence (DNA): TGTGCCAGCAGCTTAGCCGGAGGGAGCAATGAGCAGTTCTTC.

J is TRBJ1-2 and V is TRBV6-1, with D unclear. V lost 2 bases and J lost 0, with 7 bases in between. This CDR3 is built from 14 residues. Germline loops: CDR1 MNHNS, CDR2 SASEGT. CDR3 sequence (DNA): TGTGCCAGCAGTGAAACCTTAGCTAACTATGGCTACACCTTC. Encoded protein: CASSETLANYGYTF.

The gene calls are TRBV5-1 and TRBJ2-7; 7 bases are shared with TRBD1. Germline V gene data show CDR1 as SGHRS and CDR2 as YFSETQ. V was pared by 3 bases and J by 3 bases, with 6 bases of the junction left unmatched. The CDR3 length is 14 residues. CDR3 in amino acids: CASSWTGTGYEQYF. CDR3 coding DNA: TGCGCCAGCAGCTGGACAGGTACGGGCTACGAGCAGTACTTC.

The CDR3 sequence: CASSTGQHYGYTF. The CDR3 bases are TGTGCCAGCAGCACAGGACAGCACTATGGCTACACCTTC. The chain recombines TRBV9 with TRBJ1-2, with a possible D match to TRBD1 (6 bases). The CDR3 extends over 13 amino acids. V dropped 4 bases and J dropped 3 bases, with 10 bases sitting between them. CDR1 and CDR2 (germline): SGDLS, YYNGEE.

CDR3 DNA: TGTGCCAGCAGCCTTCTGGGGGGGAGCACAGATACGCAGTATTTT. Its protein product is CASSLLGGSTDTQYF. The chain combines TRBV11-3 with TRBJ2-3, with 7 bases lining up with TRBD2. V shed 5 bases, J shed 0 bases, and the junction held 5 bases outside the gene matches. Per germline, CDR1 SGHNT and CDR2 YENEEA. The CDR3 spans 15 residues.

The rearrangement uses TRBV5-4 and TRBJ1-1; perhaps TRBD1 as D (6 bases). Trimming removed 4 bases from V and 11 bases from J, with 24 bases in between. Germline CDR1 SGHNT, CDR2 YYREEE (reference sequence). CDR3 length equals 15 residues. The CDR3 loop reads CASSPPGQGTRQAFF. The CDR3 bases are TGTGCCAGCAGCCCCCCGGGACAAGGGACACGGCAGGCTTTCTTT.

The chain joins TRBV13 to TRBJ1-2; D is perhaps TRBD1 (5 bases). Germline CDR1 and CDR2: PRHDT and FYEKMQ (reference sequence). The CDR3 length is 13 residues. The V gene lost 5 bases and the J gene lost 8 bases, with 15 bases spanning the gap. CDR3 DNA sequence: TGTGCCAGCAGCGGGCAGGGAATCGAAGGCTACACCTTC. This sequence encodes CASSGQGIEGYTF.

This rearrangement joins TRBV5-1 to TRBJ2-5; 9 bases fit TRBD1. The CDR3 is 14 amino acids. V trimming: 4 bases; J trimming: 4 bases; junction bases outside the gene matches: 5. CDR1 and CDR2 (germline): SGHRS, YFSETQ. The CDR3 loop is CASSPGTGRETQYF. The CDR3 bases are TGCGCCAGCAGCCCCGGGACAGGGAGAGAGACCCAGTACTTC.

The chain is built from TRBV5-4 and TRBJ2-3, with TRBD2 as a possible D gene (6 bases). This CDR3 is built from 14 residues. CDR1 is SGHNT, CDR2 YYREEE, per germline (reference sequence). V was shortened by 4 bases and J by 1 base, with 10 bases between the two germline ends. The DNA of the CDR3 is TGTGCCAGCAGCCAGGGACTTCGCACAGATACGCAGTATTTT. Amino acids: CASSQGLRTDTQYF.

V is TRBV19 and J is TRBJ2-1; TRBD1 aligns across 7 bases. Germline assignment: CDR1 LNHDA and CDR2 SQIVND (reference sequence). V lost 6 bases, J lost 5 bases, and 16 bases stayed unmatched. The CDR3 runs 17 residues. As DNA, the CDR3 is TGTGCCAGTAGAAATGGTGTCTGGGGGACAGACGACAATGAGCAGTTCTTC. Protein sequence: CASRNGVWGTDDNEQFF. Supplemented by reference TRBV19 and TRBJ2-1, the full variable domain reads DGGITQSPKYLFRKEGQNVTLSCEQNLNHDAMYWYRQDPGQGLRLIYYSQIVNDFQKGDIAEGYSVSREKKESFPLTVTSAQKNPTAFYLCASRNGVWGTDDNEQFFGPGTRLTVL.

The V and J genes are TRBV11-2 and TRBJ2-5, with 10 bases lining up with TRBD2. V trimming: 6 bases; J trimming: 4 bases; junction bases outside the gene matches: 11. From germline, CDR1 is SGHAT and CDR2 FQNNGV. This CDR3 has 16 residues. The DNA for the CDR3 is TGTGCCAGCAGACCTCCTTTAGCGGGGGGCGCAGAGACCCAGTACTTC. Its translation: CASRPPLAGGAETQYF.

This chain uses TRBV12-5 with TRBJ2-5; perhaps TRBD1 as D (6 bases). The CDR3 covers 16 residues. Trimming took off 1 base at V and 4 bases at J, with 16 bases between the two ends. Germline CDR1 LGHNT, CDR2 FRNRAP. The CDR3 sequence is CASGLDNPGQRETQYF. The CDR3 DNA is TGTGCTAGTGGTTTGGATAACCCGGGACAACGAGAGACCCAGTACTTC.

The rearrangement uses TRBV10-2 and TRBJ2-3, with 12 bases lining up with TRBD2. The V gene end was trimmed by 6 bases and the J gene end by 2 bases; junction bases not matched to a gene: 3. The germline gives CDR1 WSHSY, CDR2 SAAADI. This CDR3 spans 15 amino acids. CDR3 DNA sequence: TGCGCCAGCAGGCGACTAGCGGGAGCCACAGATACGCAGTATTTT. As protein: CASRRLAGATDTQYF.

The chain has TRBV5-1 and TRBJ2-7, with 10 positions matching TRBD2. Germline CDR1 and CDR2: SGHRS and YFSETQ. There are 14 residues in the CDR3. J lost 3 bases, V lost 5 bases, and 5 bases had no gene match. Here the CDR3 reads CASSRTSGGYEQYF. DNA of the CDR3: TGCGCCAGCAGTCGGACTAGCGGTGGCTACGAGCAGTACTTC.

The chain joins TRBV5-4 to TRBJ1-6; no firm D call. The CDR3 contains 14 residues. Germline CDR1 reads SGHNT; CDR2 reads YYREEE (reference sequence). Trimming pared 4 bases from V and 4 bases from J, leaving 9 bases between. The CDR3 DNA sequence: TGTGCCAGCAGCCCGGGAGCATATAATTCACCCCTCCACTTT. Translating it yields CASSPGAYNSPLHF.

The chain recombines TRBV27 with TRBJ2-3; D is unresolved. Germline values: CDR1 MNHEY, CDR2 SMNVEV (reference sequence). The CDR3 runs 14 residues. V was clipped by 3 bases and J by 4 bases, with 11 bases between them. CDR3 region: CASSFSVAADTQYF. CDR3 bases: TGTGCCAGCAGTTTTAGTGTAGCCGCAGATACGCAGTATTTT.

CDR3 amino acids: CASSPTGGGFYEQYF. The CDR3 region has the DNA TGTGCCAGCAGCCCCACGGGAGGGGGCTTCTACGAGCAGTACTTC. The chain couples TRBV7-6 to TRBJ2-7; perhaps TRBD2 as D (8 bases). The CDR3 is made up of 15 amino acids. In germline, CDR1 is SGHVS, CDR2 FNYEAQ. Trimming cost V 5 bases and J 3 bases, with 17 bases left between them. Using reference TRBV7-6 and TRBJ2-7 for the parts outside the CDR3, the full variable domain is GAGVSQSPRYKVTKRGQDVALRCDPISGHVSLYWYRQALGQGPEFLTYFNYEAQQDKSGLPNDRFSAERPEGSISTLTIQRTEQRDSAMYRCASSPTGGGFYEQYFGPGTRLTVT.

This chain links TRBV30 with TRBJ2-5; D possibly corresponds to TRBD1 (6 bases). Looked up from germline, CDR1 is GTSNPN and CDR2 is SVGIG (reference sequence). The CDR3 is 12 amino acids. Deletions cut 4 bases from V and 5 bases from J, with 11 bases between. The DNA for the CDR3 is TGTGCCTGGACAGGGGAGTTTGAGACCCAGTACTTC. This encodes CAWTGEFETQYF.

Points on this clone: Other DNA sequences in this specimen translate into the identical CDR3. V gene TRBV5-1 combines with J gene TRBJ2-5; D not resolved. The germline V and J ends were trimmed by 1 base and 2 bases, with 9 bases remaining between them. The germline CDR1 and CDR2 sequences are SGHRS and YFSETQ. The CDR3 contains 14 residues. The CDR3 coding sequence is TGCGCCAGCAGCTTGACAGCAGCTCAAGAGACCCAGTACTTC. Residues: CASSLTAAQETQYF. The variable domain in full, with the rest retrieved from reference TRBV5-1 and TRBJ2-5, is KAGVTQTPRYLIKTRGQQVTLSCSPISGHRSVSWYQQTPGQGLQFLFEYFSETQRNKGNFPGRFSGRQFSNSRSEMNVSTLELGDSALYLCASSLTAAQETQYFGPGTRLLVL.

The V and J genes are TRBV5-1 and TRBJ2-3, with 11 bases aligning to TRBD1. Looked up from germline, CDR1 is SGHRS and CDR2 is YFSETQ. V shed 4 bases and J 3 bases; nucleotides not matched to a gene: 7. The CDR3 sequence is 16 residues long. The CDR3 DNA reads as TGCGCCAGCAGCATAAGGACAGGGGGCTTGACAGATACGCAGTATTTT. This encodes CASSIRTGGLTDTQYF.

The J gene is TRBJ2-7, the V gene TRBV6-1; the D gene is possibly TRBD2 (6 bases). V was pared by 2 bases and J by 3 bases, with 8 bases between. Germline CDR1 is MNHNS and CDR2 is SASEGT. The length of the CDR3 is 13 residues. The CDR3 spells CASSESGDYEQYF. Written as DNA, the CDR3 is TGTGCCAGCAGTGAATCGGGGGACTACGAGCAGTACTTC.